The 12 T cell receptor beta chains listed next were all sequenced from one sample in a study of cytomegalovirus exposure and HLA in healthy donors. PCR employed 60 Vbeta and 13 Jbeta primers. Method: immunoSEQ multiplex PCR; TCRdb's copy keeps in-frame clones and lacks some. Of about 55,000 clones in the sample, 78% were seen once. Sample: PBMCs. Receptor source: a female donor in good health and CMV-seronegative.

CDR3 DNA: TGTGCCAGCGACCGGACTAGCGGGGCCACAGATACGCAGTATTTT. This codes for CASDRTSGATDTQYF. J is TRBJ2-3 and V is TRBV6-1; 12 positions agree with TRBD2. CDR1 and CDR2 (germline): MNHNS, SASEGT. The trim removed 8 bases at V and 2 bases at J, leaving 5 bases unmatched. This CDR3 has 15 amino acids.

The CDR3 nucleotides read TGCAGCGTTTTAACCGGGACAGGGAAGGAGACCCAGTACTTC. Protein product: CSVLTGTGKETQYF. V gene TRBV29-1 combines with J gene TRBJ2-5, with 9 positions matching TRBD1. J lost 5 bases, V lost 5 bases, and 9 bases had no gene match. The germline CDR1 and CDR2 sequences are SQVTM and ANQGSEA. The CDR3 is 14 amino acids.

This clone turned up a few times. The V gene is TRBV15, the J gene TRBJ1-1, with 8 nucleotides matching TRBD1. Losses at the gene ends were 8 bases for V and 5 bases for J; bases not matched to a gene: 28. The CDR3 covers 20 residues. Germline CDR1 and CDR2: LNHNV and YYDKDF (reference sequence). For the CDR3, the DNA is TGTGCCACCCAAACCATCAGGGTTGACGGGACAGGACGGGTTAAGACTGAAGCTTTCTTT. Protein: CATQTIRVDGTGRVKTEAFF.

The V gene is TRBV7-2, the J gene TRBJ2-7; 8 positions match TRBD1. V gave up 4 bases and J gave up 7 bases; unmatched junction bases: 15. CDR3 length equals 16 residues. Germline V gene lookup returns CDR1 SGHTA and CDR2 FQGNSA. DNA for the CDR3: TGTGCCAGCAGCTCTGACGGAGTCAGGGGGCAAAGGGAGCAGTACTTC. Translating gives CASSSDGVRGQREQYF.

This sequence joins TRBV14 and TRBJ1-2; tentatively, D is TRBD1 (5 bases). The ends were cut back, 3 bases at V and 3 bases at J, with 8 bases in the middle. CDR1 is SGHDN and CDR2 is FVKESK in the germline V gene. This CDR3 region has 13 residues. This CDR3 is CASSQGLYYGYTF. Here the CDR3 DNA reads TGTGCCAGCAGCCAGGGACTTTACTATGGCTACACCTTC.

The chain joins TRBV11-2 to TRBJ2-1; TRBD1 is a possible D gene (6 bases). V was clipped by 5 bases and J by 9 bases, with 14 bases between them. Germline loops: CDR1 SGHAT, CDR2 FQNNGV. The CDR3 runs to 13 residues. CDR3 region: CASSAGTFSEQFF. The CDR3, as DNA: TGTGCCAGCAGCGCAGGGACATTCAGTGAGCAGTTCTTC.

The chain has TRBV19 and TRBJ1-5; D ambiguous. The CDR3 extends over 18 amino acids. V was trimmed by 5 bases and J by 1 base, leaving 21 bases between them. Germline V gene lookup returns CDR1 LNHDA and CDR2 SQIVND (reference sequence). The CDR3 spells CASSGAFFIPSSNQPQHF. DNA of the CDR3: TGTGCCAGTAGTGGAGCCTTTTTCATCCCTAGCAGCAATCAGCCCCAGCATTTT.

The V gene is TRBV7-9, the J gene TRBJ1-3, with 9 bases aligning to TRBD1. The J segment lost 6 bases and the V segment lost 5 bases, leaving 8 bases of the junction unmatched. Germline CDR1 is SEHNR and CDR2 is FQNEAQ (reference sequence). The CDR3 loop spans 15 amino acids. The CDR3 sequence: CASSTGTGQANTIYF. The CDR3 region has the DNA TGTGCCAGCAGCACCGGGACAGGGCAAGCAAACACCATATATTTT.

This CDR3 is CSVEVGGVVTEAFF. CDR3 bases: TGCAGCGTTGAGGTTGGCGGGGTTGTCACTGAAGCTTTCTTT. The chain recombines TRBV29-1 with TRBJ1-1; D uncertain. Per the germline V gene, CDR1 is SQVTM and CDR2 is ANQGSEA. V was trimmed by 3 bases and J by 4 bases, leaving 15 bases between them. The CDR3 extends over 14 amino acids.

This clone was counted only a few times. The chain couples TRBV4-3 to TRBJ1-1; a weak D match, TRBD1 (5 bases). Germline assignment: CDR1 LGHNA and CDR2 YSLEER. This CDR3 region has 14 residues. The V end lost 0 bases, the J end lost 1 base, and 6 bases lay between the germline ends. Here the CDR3 reads CASSQEDRNTEAFF. The CDR3 DNA is TGCGCCAGCAGCCAAGAAGACAGGAACACTGAAGCTTTCTTT.

The V call is TRBV11-1, the J call TRBJ2-3; a weak D match, TRBD1 (6 bases). The CDR3 runs 15 residues. V lost 5 bases to trimming and J lost 3 bases, with 15 bases between them. In germline, CDR1 is SGHAT, CDR2 FQDESV (reference sequence). CDR3 in DNA: TGTGCCAGCAGCCCGTTTTGGGGGCGTACAGATACGCAGTATTTT. Its protein is CASSPFWGRTDTQYF. The variable domain in full, with the rest retrieved from reference TRBV11-1 and TRBJ2-3, is EAEVAQSPRYKITEKSQAVAFWCDPISGHATLYWYRQILGQGPELLVQFQDESVVDDSQLPKDRFSAERLKGVDSTLKIQPAELGDSAMYLCASSPFWGRTDTQYFGPGTRLTVL.

The gene calls are TRBV11-2 and TRBJ2-7, with D maybe TRBD1 (6 bases). Germline CDR1 reads SGHAT; CDR2 reads FQNNGV. Between the trimmed V and J ends, which lost 3 bases and 3 bases, there was a span of 12 bases. The CDR3 has 14 residues. CDR3 DNA: TGTGCCAGCAGCTTGGGGGCATGGGGCTACGAGCAGTACTTC. This sequence encodes CASSLGAWGYEQYF.